A selection of T cell receptor beta chains follows, all from one sample in a study of blood T cell repertoires in COVID-19. Profiling relied on immunoSEQ multiplex PCR, and the TCRdb table lists in-frame clones only, not all of them. The data contain about 70,000 clones, approximately 89% of them singletons. Sequenced: peripheral blood. The receptors were sampled from a man older than 75 with acute or convalescent COVID-19. CDR3s include the opening cysteine and the closing phenylalanine or tryptophan. The order of the fields is J gene, clone size, V gene, D gene, CDR3 DNA, CDR3 protein. A D gene is named only where the DNA matches it firmly. The size of a clone is reported for some rows only, either as once, few or many, or as a class for expanded clones.

J gene: TRBJ2-1
clone size: -
V gene: TRBV5-1
D gene: TRBD1
CDR3 DNA: TGCGCCAGCAGCTTGCTGGGACAGCCCTACAATGAGCAGTTCTTC
CDR3 protein: CASSLLGQPYNEQFF

J gene: TRBJ2-3
clone size: -
V gene: TRBV19
D gene: TRBD1
CDR3 DNA: TGTGCCAGTATTAAGGGACAGGGGGCAGGCACAGATACGCAGTATTTT
CDR3 protein: CASIKGQGAGTDTQYF

J gene: TRBJ2-5
clone size: -
V gene: TRBV7-8
D gene: -
CDR3 DNA: TGTGCCAGCAGCCTCAGCGGGTTAGAAGAGACCCAGTACTTC
CDR3 protein: CASSLSGLEETQYF

J gene: TRBJ1-2
clone size: -
V gene: TRBV6-5
D gene: TRBD1
CDR3 DNA: TGTGCCAGCAGTTTTCGACAGGGCAACTATGGCTACACCTTC
CDR3 protein: CASSFRQGNYGYTF

J gene: TRBJ1-5
clone size: -
V gene: TRBV19
D gene: -
CDR3 DNA: TGTGCCAGTAGTATCCTCAGGGGAGCCAATCAGCCCCAGCATTTT
CDR3 protein: CASSILRGANQPQHF

J gene: TRBJ2-7
clone size: -
V gene: TRBV5-4
D gene: -
CDR3 DNA: TGTGCCAGCAGCATTGCAGGGTACGAGCAGTACTTC
CDR3 protein: CASSIAGYEQYF

J gene: TRBJ1-5
clone size: -
V gene: TRBV11-2
D gene: -
CDR3 DNA: TGTGCCAGCAGCTTACAACAGGTGGGTCAGCCCCAGCATTTT
CDR3 protein: CASSLQQVGQPQHF

J gene: TRBJ2-6
clone size: -
V gene: TRBV7-9
D gene: -
CDR3 DNA: TGTGCCAGCAGCTCCGGGAAAATATCTGGGGCCAACGTCCTGACTTTC
CDR3 protein: CASSSGKISGANVLTF

J gene: TRBJ2-3
clone size: -
V gene: TRBV10-3
D gene: TRBD1
CDR3 DNA: TGTGCCATCAGATCAGGGGGTACCACAGATACGCAGTATTTT
CDR3 protein: CAIRSGGTTDTQYF

J gene: TRBJ2-3
clone size: -
V gene: TRBV11-3
D gene: -
CDR3 DNA: TGTGCCAGCAGTCCGGGAGGCACAGATACGCAGTATTTT
CDR3 protein: CASSPGGTDTQYF

J gene: TRBJ2-7
clone size: few
V gene: TRBV7-2
D gene: -
CDR3 DNA: TGTGCCAGCAGCCCGAATCGGGGCGAGCAGTACTTC
CDR3 protein: CASSPNRGEQYF

J gene: TRBJ1-1
clone size: -
V gene: TRBV7-2
D gene: -
CDR3 DNA: TGTGCCAGCAGCTTAATGTGGGGAGGCGACACTGAAGCTTTCTTT
CDR3 protein: CASSLMWGGDTEAFF

J gene: TRBJ1-2
clone size: -
V gene: TRBV4-3
D gene: TRBD1
CDR3 DNA: TGCGCCAGCAGCCAAGCAGCGAGGCAGGGGGGACTTGTGCATGGCTACACCTTC
CDR3 protein: CASSQAARQGGLVHGYTF

J gene: TRBJ2-7
clone size: -
V gene: TRBV28
D gene: TRBD1
CDR3 DNA: TGTGCCAGCAGCCCCGGACAGGCTAGAACCTACGAGCAGTACTTC
CDR3 protein: CASSPGQARTYEQYF

J gene: TRBJ1-1
clone size: -
V gene: TRBV2
D gene: -
CDR3 DNA: TGTGCCAGCGGACAGTCGCAGGTCTTT
CDR3 protein: CASGQSQVF

J gene: TRBJ1-4
clone size: -
V gene: TRBV3-1/TRBV3-2
D gene: -
CDR3 DNA: TGTGCCAGCAGCCAAGACGGAGTGTATGGGGAAAAACTGTTTTTT
CDR3 protein: CASSQDGVYGEKLFF

J gene: TRBJ2-5
clone size: -
V gene: TRBV24-1
D gene: TRBD1
CDR3 DNA: TGTGCCACCAGTGATCCGGGACAGGGGAAGGTAGAGACCCAGTACTTC
CDR3 protein: CATSDPGQGKVETQYF

J gene: TRBJ2-7
clone size: -
V gene: TRBV19
D gene: TRBD2
CDR3 DNA: TGTGCCAGTAGTGATGGACTAGCGGGCACCTACGAGCAGTACTTC
CDR3 protein: CASSDGLAGTYEQYF

J gene: TRBJ1-2
clone size: -
V gene: TRBV19
D gene: -
CDR3 DNA: TGTGCCAGTAGTGCCCCTCGAGCCAGGTTTAACTATGGCTACACCTTC
CDR3 protein: CASSAPRARFNYGYTF

J gene: TRBJ2-7
clone size: -
V gene: TRBV28
D gene: TRBD1
CDR3 DNA: TGTGCCAGCAGGATACAGGGGCTAGAGCAGTACTTC
CDR3 protein: CASRIQGLEQYF

J gene: TRBJ2-5
clone size: -
V gene: TRBV12-2
D gene: -
CDR3 DNA: TGTGCAAGTCGCTCCCAGGCGACCCAGTACTTC
CDR3 protein: CASRSQATQYF

J gene: TRBJ1-6
clone size: -
V gene: TRBV5-8
D gene: -
CDR3 DNA: TGTGCCAGCAGCGCACAGGGAGATAATTCACCCCTCCACTTT
CDR3 protein: CASSAQGDNSPLHF

J gene: TRBJ2-7
clone size: -
V gene: TRBV21-1
D gene: -
CDR3 DNA: TGTGCCAGCAGCAAAGGGCGGCTAGCGGGAGGGTTCCTCTACGAGCAGTACTTC
CDR3 protein: CASSKGRLAGGFLYEQYF

J gene: TRBJ2-7
clone size: -
V gene: TRBV28
D gene: TRBD1
CDR3 DNA: TGTGCCAGCAGCTCCCTTAGCCGGGACAGCCCCTACGAGCAGTACTTC
CDR3 protein: CASSSLSRDSPYEQYF

J gene: TRBJ2-1
clone size: medium-sized
V gene: TRBV9
D gene: TRBD2
CDR3 DNA: TGTGCCAGCAGCCGGGGCCCACTAGCGCTCAATGAGCAGTTCTTC
CDR3 protein: CASSRGPLALNEQFF

J gene: TRBJ2-1
clone size: -
V gene: TRBV9
D gene: TRBD2
CDR3 DNA: TGTGCCAGCAAGAAGGGACTAGCTGGATTCGATGAGCAGTTCTTC
CDR3 protein: CASKKGLAGFDEQFF

J gene: TRBJ1-5
clone size: -
V gene: TRBV28
D gene: -
CDR3 DNA: TGTGCCAGCAGTTTATATAAAAGGTCGGGGCAGCCCCAGCATTTT
CDR3 protein: CASSLYKRSGQPQHF

J gene: TRBJ1-2
clone size: -
V gene: TRBV6-1
D gene: -
CDR3 DNA: TGTGCCAGCATTGAAGTCCCCGGGACACCCTCGGGTGGCTACACCTTC
CDR3 protein: CASIEVPGTPSGGYTF

J gene: TRBJ2-1
clone size: -
V gene: TRBV5-1
D gene: TRBD2
CDR3 DNA: TGCGCCAGCAGCGCTAGCGGGGGGATCAATGAGCAGTTCTTC
CDR3 protein: CASSASGGINEQFF

J gene: TRBJ2-5
clone size: -
V gene: TRBV7-3
D gene: TRBD2
CDR3 DNA: TGTGCCAGCAGCCAGGGTAGCGGGGGCCCTCGGGAGACCCAGTACTTC
CDR3 protein: CASSQGSGGPRETQYF

J gene: TRBJ2-2
clone size: -
V gene: TRBV4-2
D gene: TRBD2
CDR3 DNA: TGTGCCAGCAGCCAGGGACTAGCGGGAGGGCCTAACACCGGGGAGCTGTTTTTT
CDR3 protein: CASSQGLAGGPNTGELFF

J gene: TRBJ2-6
clone size: -
V gene: TRBV6-5
D gene: -
CDR3 DNA: TGTGCCAGCAGGGAGGGCTCTGGGGCCAACGTCCTGACTTTC
CDR3 protein: CASREGSGANVLTF

J gene: TRBJ1-5
clone size: -
V gene: TRBV19
D gene: TRBD1
CDR3 DNA: TGTGCCAGTAGTATCGGGGACAGGGGGAACAATCAGCCCCAGCATTTT
CDR3 protein: CASSIGDRGNNQPQHF

J gene: TRBJ2-2
clone size: -
V gene: TRBV24-1
D gene: -
CDR3 DNA: TGTGCCACCAGTAGGGGGGGGAGCACCGGGGAGCTGTTTTTT
CDR3 protein: CATSRGGSTGELFF

J gene: TRBJ2-3
clone size: -
V gene: TRBV30
D gene: TRBD2
CDR3 DNA: TGTGCCTGCCTAGCGGGGGTTTTCACAGATACGCAGTATTTT
CDR3 protein: CACLAGVFTDTQYF

J gene: TRBJ2-5
clone size: -
V gene: TRBV10-3
D gene: TRBD2
CDR3 DNA: TGTGCCATCAGTGAGTCAACTAGCGGCCAAGAGACCCAGTACTTC
CDR3 protein: CAISESTSGQETQYF

J gene: TRBJ2-3
clone size: -
V gene: TRBV6-5
D gene: -
CDR3 DNA: TGTGCCAGCAGTTACGGACCGGGGATGGCAGATACGCAGTATTTT
CDR3 protein: CASSYGPGMADTQYF

J gene: TRBJ1-4
clone size: -
V gene: TRBV5-1
D gene: TRBD1
CDR3 DNA: TGCGCCAGCAGCCAGGACAGGGGGGGCGCAACTAATGAAAAACTGTTTTTT
CDR3 protein: CASSQDRGGATNEKLFF

J gene: TRBJ2-3
clone size: -
V gene: TRBV9
D gene: -
CDR3 DNA: TGTGCCAGCAGCGTTAGCGCAGATACGCAGTATTTT
CDR3 protein: CASSVSADTQYF

J gene: TRBJ1-2
clone size: -
V gene: TRBV7-2
D gene: TRBD1
CDR3 DNA: TGTGCCAGCAGCCCTCGACAGGGCCGGGGCTACACCTTC
CDR3 protein: CASSPRQGRGYTF

J gene: TRBJ1-4
clone size: -
V gene: TRBV28
D gene: TRBD1
CDR3 DNA: TGTGCCAGCGGTTCAGGGGGCGCGGAGGTAAAACTGTTTTTT
CDR3 protein: CASGSGGAEVKLFF

J gene: TRBJ2-2
clone size: -
V gene: TRBV9
D gene: -
CDR3 DNA: TGTGCCAGCAGCGACCCACGGACACCGAACACCGGGGAGCTGTTTTTT
CDR3 protein: CASSDPRTPNTGELFF

J gene: TRBJ2-7
clone size: -
V gene: TRBV28
D gene: TRBD1
CDR3 DNA: TGTGCCAGCAGTTTAGGGACAGAGCTCGAGCAGTACTTC
CDR3 protein: CASSLGTELEQYF

J gene: TRBJ2-3
clone size: -
V gene: TRBV11-3
D gene: TRBD2
CDR3 DNA: TGTGCCAGCAGCTTACTAGCGGCCACAGATACGCAGTATTTT
CDR3 protein: CASSLLAATDTQYF

J gene: TRBJ2-3
clone size: few
V gene: TRBV6-2/TRBV6-3
D gene: TRBD2
CDR3 DNA: TGTGCCAGCAGCGCCGGGACTATCACAGATACGCAGTATTTT
CDR3 protein: CASSAGTITDTQYF

J gene: TRBJ1-6
clone size: -
V gene: TRBV18
D gene: -
CDR3 DNA: TGTGCCAGCTCACCACCCGATAATTCACCCCTCCACTTT
CDR3 protein: CASSPPDNSPLHF

J gene: TRBJ2-3
clone size: -
V gene: TRBV4-2
D gene: TRBD1
CDR3 DNA: TGTGCCAGCAGTCAAATCACAGGGGCTAGCACAGATACGCAGTATTTT
CDR3 protein: CASSQITGASTDTQYF

J gene: TRBJ1-1
clone size: -
V gene: TRBV7-8
D gene: -
CDR3 DNA: TGTGCCAGCAGCTCCCTACGCTTGAACACTGAAGCTTTCTTT
CDR3 protein: CASSSLRLNTEAFF

J gene: TRBJ1-1
clone size: -
V gene: TRBV4-3
D gene: -
CDR3 DNA: TGCGCCAGCAGCCAAGACCAGTCTCTCATGAACACTGAAGCTTTCTTT
CDR3 protein: CASSQDQSLMNTEAFF

J gene: TRBJ2-7
clone size: -
V gene: TRBV5-5
D gene: -
CDR3 DNA: TGTGCCAGCAGCTTTACCTACGAGCAGTACTTC
CDR3 protein: CASSFTYEQYF

J gene: TRBJ1-4
clone size: -
V gene: TRBV10-3
D gene: TRBD1
CDR3 DNA: TGTGCCATCAGTGAGTCCGGGACAGGGTCTTCCGAAAAACTGTTTTTT
CDR3 protein: CAISESGTGSSEKLFF

J gene: TRBJ1-3
clone size: -
V gene: TRBV6-6
D gene: -
CDR3 DNA: TGTGCCAGCAGCCTGGACAGTCTCGGAAACACCATATATTTT
CDR3 protein: CASSLDSLGNTIYF

J gene: TRBJ1-2
clone size: -
V gene: TRBV7-6
D gene: -
CDR3 DNA: TGTGCCAGCAGCTTAGAACGAGCCGCTAACTATGGCTACACCTTC
CDR3 protein: CASSLERAANYGYTF

J gene: TRBJ2-5
clone size: -
V gene: TRBV3-1/TRBV3-2
D gene: TRBD1
CDR3 DNA: TGTGCCAGCGCCCGACAGGGCGAAGAGACCCAGTACTTC
CDR3 protein: CASARQGEETQYF

J gene: TRBJ2-1
clone size: -
V gene: TRBV3-1/TRBV3-2
D gene: TRBD2
CDR3 DNA: TGTGCCAGCAGCACGAGCGGGGTTGAGCAGTTCTTC
CDR3 protein: CASSTSGVEQFF

J gene: TRBJ2-1
clone size: once
V gene: TRBV27
D gene: -
CDR3 DNA: TGTGCCAGCAGTCCTCCCGGGAACACCTACAATGAGCAGTTCTTC
CDR3 protein: CASSPPGNTYNEQFF

J gene: TRBJ2-1
clone size: once
V gene: TRBV7-8
D gene: TRBD2
CDR3 DNA: TGTGCCAGCAGCTTAGTCGGCGGGGGGGCCAATGAGCAGTTCTTC
CDR3 protein: CASSLVGGGANEQFF